This entry lists 15 T cell receptor beta chains sequenced from one sample in a study of T cells after yellow fever vaccination. One entry per CDR3 protein results from TCRdb running MiXCR on the 5' RACE reads. There are some 560,000 distinct CDR3 sequences in the sample; less than 20% occur only once, and roughly an eighth lies in the top ten. This specimen was PBMCs, taken 15 days after the yellow fever booster vaccination. All receptors derive from a man in his thirties or forties who received the YFV17D yellow fever vaccine.

This clonotype has more than one count but fewer than ten. The chain recombines TRBV7-6 with TRBJ2-1, with 12 bases matching TRBD2. The ends lost 5 bases at V and 6 bases at J; junction bases unmatched: 14. Germline-derived CDR1 and CDR2 are SGHVS and FNYEAQ. The CDR3 covers 18 residues. The CDR3 protein is CASSPRVGGLAGSNEQFF. For the CDR3, the DNA is TGTGCCAGCAGCCCTCGGGTGGGAGGACTAGCGGGAAGCAATGAGCAGTTCTTC.

The chain combines TRBV21-1 with TRBJ2-7; the D call in the table, TRBD1, was not verified against the DNA. TRBV21-1 is labeled a pseudogene. The CDR3 sequence is 16 residues long. The CDR3 loop is CASSKSGDRRHYELYF. In DNA form, the CDR3 reads TGTGCCAGCAGCAAAAGTGGGGACAGGCGGCACTACGAGCTGTACTTC.

This clonotype was recorded at least ten times. This rearrangement joins TRBV4-2 to TRBJ2-3, with TRBD2 matching 10 bases. CDR3 length: 17 residues. Germline V CDR1 and CDR2: LGHNA, YNFKEQ. Losses at the gene ends were 1 base for V and 2 bases for J; bases not matched to a gene: 6. For the CDR3, the DNA is TGTGCCAGCAGCCAAGCTCTGGGACTAGCGAACACAGATACGCAGTATTTT. Translating gives CASSQALGLANTDTQYF.

CDR3 sequence reads: CATSREGRFNEQFF. CDR3 DNA: TGTGCCACCAGCAGAGAAGGGCGATTCAATGAGCAGTTCTTC. The chain carries TRBV15 and TRBJ2-1, with no clear D. Per germline, CDR1 LNHNV and CDR2 YYDKDF (reference sequence). V was clipped by 0 bases and J by 6 bases, with 9 bases between them. There are 14 residues in the CDR3.

This clonotype was found a few times. This chain connects TRBV12-3 or TRBV12-4 to TRBJ2-6; D may be TRBD2 (7 bases). Between the trimmed V and J ends, which lost 6 bases and 0 bases, there was a span of 15 bases. The CDR3 sequence is 17 residues long. CDR3 in amino acids: CASRRGGGFSGANVLTF. The CDR3 DNA reads as TGTGCCAGCAGGCGAGGGGGGGGGTTCTCTGGGGCCAACGTCCTGACTTTC.

This clonotype has only one observation. The V and J genes are TRBV5-4 and TRBJ2-5; perhaps D is TRBD1 or TRBD2 (5 bases each). From germline, CDR1 is SGHNT and CDR2 YYREEE (reference sequence). The CDR3 is 15 residues long. The V end was cut by 6 bases, the J end by 3 bases, with 18 bases between. The CDR3 sequence: CASTPRSEGKETQYF. CDR3 DNA: TGTGCCAGCACACCCCGTTCAGAGGGGAAAGAGACCCAGTACTTC.

The gene calls are TRBV20-1 and TRBJ2-6; D tentatively reads TRBD1 or TRBD2 (5 bases each). Deletions cut 5 bases from V and 0 bases from J, with 14 bases between. The CDR3 covers 16 residues. Germline values: CDR1 DFQATT, CDR2 SNEGSKA (reference sequence). The CDR3 loop reads CSAFGTGSSGANVLTF. Here the CDR3 DNA reads TGCAGTGCTTTCGGGACGGGGAGCTCTGGGGCCAACGTCCTGACTTTC.

The J gene is TRBJ2-1, the V gene TRBV5-1, with D unresolved. Germline V gives CDR1 SGHRS, CDR2 YFSETQ. The CDR3 consists of 15 residues. Trimming stripped 2 bases from V and 7 bases from J, with 16 bases between. DNA of the CDR3: TGCGCCAGCAGCTTCCTAGAATATTATAGTAATGAGCAGTTCTTC. It yields the protein CASSFLEYYSNEQFF.

This clonotype was seen a handful of times. The chain combines TRBV5-1 with TRBJ2-3; no clear D. V was cut by 2 bases and J by 2 bases, with 9 bases left in between. This CDR3 is 14 amino acids long. Germline assignment: CDR1 SGHRS and CDR2 YFSETQ. The CDR3 here is CASSLQLYTDTQYF. The CDR3 coding sequence is TGCGCCAGCAGCTTACAGCTTTACACAGATACGCAGTATTTT.

The chain has TRBV3-1 and TRBJ2-7; D gene uncertain. The CDR3 contains 12 residues. Germline V gene lookup returns CDR1 LGHDT and CDR2 YNNKEL (reference sequence). The germline V and J ends were trimmed by 1 base and 7 bases, with 8 bases remaining between them. Here the CDR3 reads CASSQAFREQYF. The CDR3 nucleotides read TGTGCCAGCAGCCAAGCGTTTCGGGAGCAGTACTTC.

The table lists this clonotype with a few counts. The chain recombines TRBV12-3 or TRBV12-4 with TRBJ2-3; unclear D gene. The ends were cut back, 3 bases at V and 8 bases at J, with 15 bases in the middle. The CDR3 contains 14 residues. CDR3 residues: CASSFLGPGLTQYF. The CDR3 bases are TGTGCCAGCAGTTTTCTTGGGCCTGGGCTTACGCAGTATTTT.

This rearrangement joins TRBV12-3 or TRBV12-4 to TRBJ2-7, with D perhaps TRBD1 (6 bases). The CDR3 runs 13 residues. The V end was cut by 5 bases, the J end by 6 bases, with 14 bases between. The CDR3 loop reads CASSLGQLSEQYF. The CDR3 DNA reads as TGTGCCAGCAGTCTCGGACAGCTCAGCGAGCAGTACTTC.

This clonotype occurred a few times. J is TRBJ2-7 and V is TRBV29-1; TRBD1 agrees at 7 bases. The CDR3 totals 12 residues. Germline V gives CDR1 SQVTM, CDR2 ANQGSEA. V gave up 7 bases and J gave up 2 bases; unmatched junction bases: 5. CDR3 coding DNA: TGCAGCGCCTCCCAGGGGGCCTACGAGCAGTACTTC. This encodes CSASQGAYEQYF.

The chain has TRBV6-1 and TRBJ2-4; D gene unclear. CDR1 is MNHNS and CDR2 is SASEGT in the germline V gene. The length of the CDR3 is 13 residues. V was cut by 8 bases and J by 0 bases, with 8 bases left in between. Here the CDR3 reads CASGRSAKNIQYF. CDR3 bases: TGTGCCAGCGGGCGGTCAGCCAAAAACATTCAGTACTTC.

The chain is built from TRBV7-2 and TRBJ1-2; D is possibly TRBD1 (5 bases). V was cut by 1 base and J by 8 bases, with 20 bases left in between. Germline-derived CDR1 and CDR2 are SGHTA and FQGNSA. This CDR3 has 16 residues. As DNA, the CDR3 is TGTGCCAGCAGCTTAGAGGCGTTTGGAGGGGCGGAGGGCTACACCTTC. It specifies CASSLEAFGGAEGYTF.